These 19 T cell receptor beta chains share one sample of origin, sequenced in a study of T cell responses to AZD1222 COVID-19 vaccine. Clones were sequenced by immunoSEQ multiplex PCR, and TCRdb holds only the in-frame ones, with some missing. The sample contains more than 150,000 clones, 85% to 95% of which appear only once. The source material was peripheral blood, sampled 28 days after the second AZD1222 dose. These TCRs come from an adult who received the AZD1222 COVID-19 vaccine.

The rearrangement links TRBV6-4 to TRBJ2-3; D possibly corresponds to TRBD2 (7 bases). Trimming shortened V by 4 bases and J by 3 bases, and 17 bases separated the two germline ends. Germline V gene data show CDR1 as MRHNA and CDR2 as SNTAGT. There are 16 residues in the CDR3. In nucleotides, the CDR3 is TGTGCCAGCAGTGTAACTTCGGGGGGCGGAACAGATACGCAGTATTTT. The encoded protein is CASSVTSGGGTDTQYF.

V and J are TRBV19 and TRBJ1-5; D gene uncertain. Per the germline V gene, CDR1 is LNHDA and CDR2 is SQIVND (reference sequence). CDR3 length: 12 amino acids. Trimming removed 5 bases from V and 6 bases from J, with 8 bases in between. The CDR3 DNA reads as TGTGCCAGTAGTCCGGGTACTCAGCCCCAGCATTTT. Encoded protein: CASSPGTQPQHF.

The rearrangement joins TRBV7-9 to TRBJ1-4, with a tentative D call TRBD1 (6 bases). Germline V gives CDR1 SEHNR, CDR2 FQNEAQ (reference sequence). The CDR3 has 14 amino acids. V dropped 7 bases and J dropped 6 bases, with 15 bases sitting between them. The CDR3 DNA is TGTGCCAGCAACCAAGGGACACCCTATGAAAAACTGTTTTTT. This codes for CASNQGTPYEKLFF. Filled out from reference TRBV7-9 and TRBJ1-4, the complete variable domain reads DTGVSQNPRHKITKRGQNVTFRCDPISEHNRLYWYRQTLGQGPEFLTYFQNEAQLEKSRLLSDRFSAERPKGSFSTLEIQRTEQGDSAMYLCASNQGTPYEKLFFGSGTQLSVL.

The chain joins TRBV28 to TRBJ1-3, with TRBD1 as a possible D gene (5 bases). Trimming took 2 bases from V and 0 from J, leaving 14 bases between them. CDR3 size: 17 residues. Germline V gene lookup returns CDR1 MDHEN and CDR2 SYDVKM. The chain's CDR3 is CASSLIGAESSGNTIYF. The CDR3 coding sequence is TGTGCCAGCAGTTTAATCGGGGCAGAGAGCTCTGGAAACACCATATATTTT.

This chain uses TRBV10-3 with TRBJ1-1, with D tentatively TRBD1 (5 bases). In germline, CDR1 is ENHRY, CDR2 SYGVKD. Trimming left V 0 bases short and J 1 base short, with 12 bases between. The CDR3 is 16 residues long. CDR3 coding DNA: TGTGCCATCAGTGAGTCGAGAGGGGAGAAGAACACTGAAGCTTTCTTT. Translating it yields CAISESRGEKNTEAFF.

As DNA, the CDR3 is TGTGCCAGCAGTGACGCAGGGGGCGCGGATACGCAGTATTTT. Translating gives CASSDAGGADTQYF. The V call is TRBV6-4, the J call TRBJ2-3; 8 nucleotides line up with TRBD1. CDR3 length: 14 amino acids. CDR1 MRHNA and CDR2 SNTAGT come from the germline V gene. V trimming: 2 bases; J trimming: 6 bases; junction bases outside the gene matches: 4.

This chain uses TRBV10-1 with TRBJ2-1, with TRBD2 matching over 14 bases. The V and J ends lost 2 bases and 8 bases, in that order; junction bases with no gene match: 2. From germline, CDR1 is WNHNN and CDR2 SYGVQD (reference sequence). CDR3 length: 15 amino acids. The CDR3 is CASSEGLAGGHEQFF. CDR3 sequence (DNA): TGCGCCAGCAGTGAGGGACTAGCGGGGGGACATGAGCAGTTCTTC.

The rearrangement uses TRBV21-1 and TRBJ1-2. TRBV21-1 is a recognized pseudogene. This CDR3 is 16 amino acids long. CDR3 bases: TGTGCCAGCAGCAAAGGGGGGGCTCGGGTTTACTATGGCTACACCTTC. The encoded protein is CASSKGGARVYYGYTF.

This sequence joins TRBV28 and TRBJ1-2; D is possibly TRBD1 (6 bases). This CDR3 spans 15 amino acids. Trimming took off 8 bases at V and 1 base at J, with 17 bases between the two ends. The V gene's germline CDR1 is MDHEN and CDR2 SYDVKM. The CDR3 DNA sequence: TGTGCCAGCCGAGGGGGGCTCCCTCATAACTATGGCTACACCTTC. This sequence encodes CASRGGLPHNYGYTF.

Written as DNA, the CDR3 is TGTGCCAGCAGCCCGCAGACAGGGAGGACCTACGAGCAGTACTTC. It codes for CASSPQTGRTYEQYF. The gene calls are TRBV7-3 and TRBJ2-7, with D maybe TRBD1 (7 bases). Germline CDR1 is SGHTA and CDR2 is FQGTGA. This CDR3 comprises 15 residues. Trimming removed 5 bases from V and 2 bases from J, with 16 bases in between.

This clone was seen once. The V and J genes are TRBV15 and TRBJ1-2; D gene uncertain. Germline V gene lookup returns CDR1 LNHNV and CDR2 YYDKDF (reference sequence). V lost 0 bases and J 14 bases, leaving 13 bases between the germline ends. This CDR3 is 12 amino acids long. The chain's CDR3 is CATSRDTGRHTF. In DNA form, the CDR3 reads TGTGCCACCAGCAGAGATACCGGGAGGCATACCTTC. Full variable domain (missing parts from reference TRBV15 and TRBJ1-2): DAMVIQNPRYQVTQFGKPVTLSCSQTLNHNVMYWYQQKSSQAPKLLFHYYDKDFNNEADTPDNFQSRRPNTSFCFLDIRSPGLGDTAMYLCATSRDTGRHTFGSGTRLTVV.

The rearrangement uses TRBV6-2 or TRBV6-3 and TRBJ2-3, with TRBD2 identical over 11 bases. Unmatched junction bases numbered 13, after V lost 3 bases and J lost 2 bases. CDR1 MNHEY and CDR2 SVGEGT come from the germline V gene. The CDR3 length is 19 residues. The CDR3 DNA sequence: TGTGCCAGCAGTTATTCGGCAGGGGTAGCGGGAGGGGCCACAGATACGCAGTATTTT. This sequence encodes CASSYSAGVAGGATDTQYF.

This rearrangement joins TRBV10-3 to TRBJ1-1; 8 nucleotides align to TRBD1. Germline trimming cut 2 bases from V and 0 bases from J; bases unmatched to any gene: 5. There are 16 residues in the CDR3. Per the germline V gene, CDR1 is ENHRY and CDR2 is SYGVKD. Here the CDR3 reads CAISEPDRGLNTEAFF. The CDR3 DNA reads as TGTGCCATCAGTGAGCCCGACAGGGGATTGAACACTGAAGCTTTCTTT.

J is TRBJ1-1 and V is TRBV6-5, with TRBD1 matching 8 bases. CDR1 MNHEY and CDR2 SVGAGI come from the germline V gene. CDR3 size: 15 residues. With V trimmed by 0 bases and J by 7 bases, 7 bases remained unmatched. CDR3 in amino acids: CASSYSRQGAFEAFF. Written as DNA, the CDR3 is TGTGCCAGCAGTTACTCGAGGCAGGGGGCCTTTGAAGCTTTCTTT.

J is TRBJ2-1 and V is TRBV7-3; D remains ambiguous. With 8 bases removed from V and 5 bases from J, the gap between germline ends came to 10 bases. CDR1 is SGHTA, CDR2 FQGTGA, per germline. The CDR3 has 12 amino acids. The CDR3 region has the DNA TGTGCCAGCCGCAACGAAGACAATGAGCAGTTCTTC. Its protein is CASRNEDNEQFF.

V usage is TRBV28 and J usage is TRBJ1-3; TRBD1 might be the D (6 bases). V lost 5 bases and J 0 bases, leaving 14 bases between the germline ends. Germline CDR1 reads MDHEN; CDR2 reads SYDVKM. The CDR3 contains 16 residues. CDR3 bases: TGTGCCAGCAGTACCGGACAGCAATTCTCTGGAAACACCATATATTTT. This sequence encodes CASSTGQQFSGNTIYF.

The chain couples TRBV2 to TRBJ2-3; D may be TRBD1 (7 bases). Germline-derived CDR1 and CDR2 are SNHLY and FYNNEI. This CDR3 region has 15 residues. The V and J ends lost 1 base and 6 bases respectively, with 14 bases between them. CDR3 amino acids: CASSEVTRGDDTQYF. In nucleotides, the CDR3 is TGTGCCAGCAGTGAAGTTACCAGGGGGGACGATACGCAGTATTTT.

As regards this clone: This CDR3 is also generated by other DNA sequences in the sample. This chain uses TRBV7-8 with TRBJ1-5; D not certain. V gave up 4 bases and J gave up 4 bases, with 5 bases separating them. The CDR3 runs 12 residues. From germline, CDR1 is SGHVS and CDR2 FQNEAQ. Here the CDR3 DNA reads TGTGCCAGCAGCTCTCCGAATCAGCCCCAGCATTTT. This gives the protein CASSSPNQPQHF.

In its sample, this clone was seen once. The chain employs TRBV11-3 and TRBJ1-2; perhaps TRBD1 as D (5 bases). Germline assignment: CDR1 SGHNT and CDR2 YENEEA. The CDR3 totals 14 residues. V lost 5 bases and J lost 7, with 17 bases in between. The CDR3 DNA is TGTGCCAGCAGCGGTTGGTCAGGGCGGGGTGGCTACACCTTC. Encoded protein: CASSGWSGRGGYTF.